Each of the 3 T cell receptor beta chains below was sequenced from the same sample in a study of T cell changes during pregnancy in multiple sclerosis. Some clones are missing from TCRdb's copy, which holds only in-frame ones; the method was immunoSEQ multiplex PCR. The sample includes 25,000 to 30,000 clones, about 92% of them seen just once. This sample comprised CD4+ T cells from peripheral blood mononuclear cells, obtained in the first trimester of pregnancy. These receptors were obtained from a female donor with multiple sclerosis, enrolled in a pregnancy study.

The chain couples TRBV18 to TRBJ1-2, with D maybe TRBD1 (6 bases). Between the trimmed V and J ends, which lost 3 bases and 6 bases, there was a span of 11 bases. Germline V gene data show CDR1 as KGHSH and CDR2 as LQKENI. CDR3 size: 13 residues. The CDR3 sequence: CASSPNQGNGYTF. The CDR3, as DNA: TGTGCCAGCTCACCGAACCAGGGGAATGGCTACACCTTC.

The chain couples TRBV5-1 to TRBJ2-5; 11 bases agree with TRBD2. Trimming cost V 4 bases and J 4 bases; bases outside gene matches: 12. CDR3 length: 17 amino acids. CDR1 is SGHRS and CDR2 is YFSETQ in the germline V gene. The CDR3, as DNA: TGCGCCAGCAGCGCCTGGGGTACTAGCGGGGGTTCAGAGACCCAGTACTTC. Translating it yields CASSAWGTSGGSETQYF.

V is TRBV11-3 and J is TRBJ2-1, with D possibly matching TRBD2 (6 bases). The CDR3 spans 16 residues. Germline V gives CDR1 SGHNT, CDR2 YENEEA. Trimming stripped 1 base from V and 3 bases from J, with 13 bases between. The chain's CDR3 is CASSLGGGNNYNEQFF. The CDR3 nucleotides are TGTGCCAGCAGCTTAGGTGGGGGGAACAACTACAATGAGCAGTTCTTC.